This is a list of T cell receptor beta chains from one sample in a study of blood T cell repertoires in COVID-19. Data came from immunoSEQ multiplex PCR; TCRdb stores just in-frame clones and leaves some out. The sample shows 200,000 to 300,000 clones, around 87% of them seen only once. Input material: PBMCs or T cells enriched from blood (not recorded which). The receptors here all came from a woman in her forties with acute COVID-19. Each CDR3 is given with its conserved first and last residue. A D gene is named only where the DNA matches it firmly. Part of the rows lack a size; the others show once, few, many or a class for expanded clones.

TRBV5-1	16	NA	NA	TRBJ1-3	CASSLETAASGNTIYF	TGCGCCAGCAGCCTAGAGACAGCCGCCTCTGGAAACACCATATATTTT
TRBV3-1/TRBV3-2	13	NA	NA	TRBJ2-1	CASSQEERDSQFF	TGTGCCAGCAGCCAAGAAGAACGGGATAGTCAGTTCTTC
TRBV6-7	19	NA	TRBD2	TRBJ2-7	CASSYSDFTGLASEYEQYF	TGTGCCAGCAGTTACAGCGACTTTACGGGACTAGCGAGTGAGTACGAGCAGTACTTC
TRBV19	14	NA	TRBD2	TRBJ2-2	CASSIASGAGELFF	TGTGCCAGTAGTATCGCAAGCGGGGCCGGGGAGCTGTTTTTT
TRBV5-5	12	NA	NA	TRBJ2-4	CASSAGSNIQYF	TGTGCCAGCAGTGCCGGGTCCAACATTCAGTACTTC
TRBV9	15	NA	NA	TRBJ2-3	CASSVVGRSTDTQYF	TGTGCCAGCAGCGTAGTGGGGCGGAGCACAGATACGCAGTATTTT
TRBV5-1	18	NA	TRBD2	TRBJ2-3	CASSSLAGGSFGTDTQYF	TGCGCCAGCAGCTCGCTAGCGGGAGGGTCATTTGGGACAGATACGCAGTATTTT
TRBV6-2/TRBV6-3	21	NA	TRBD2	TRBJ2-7	CASSYLLLSGTSGRPSYEQYF	TGTGCCAGCAGTTACCTCCTACTTAGCGGGACTAGCGGGAGGCCCTCCTACGAGCAGTACTTC
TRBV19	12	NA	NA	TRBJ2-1	CASTSVHNEQFF	TGTGCCAGTACTAGCGTCCACAATGAGCAGTTCTTC
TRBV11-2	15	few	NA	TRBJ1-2	CASSSRGTRVWGYTF	TGTGCCAGCAGCTCTAGGGGAACCAGGGTGTGGGGCTACACCTTC
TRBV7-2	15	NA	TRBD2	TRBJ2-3	CASSFDSSGDGTQYF	TGTGCCAGCAGCTTTGATTCTAGCGGCGACGGTACGCAGTATTTT
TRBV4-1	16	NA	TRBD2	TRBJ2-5	CASSQSGLAGVETQYF	TGCGCCAGCAGCCAAAGCGGACTAGCGGGAGTGGAGACCCAGTACTTC
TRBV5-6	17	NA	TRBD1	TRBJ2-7	CASSGRSGQLLSYEQYF	TGTGCCAGCAGCGGACGCTCGGGACAGCTTTTGTCCTACGAGCAGTACTTC
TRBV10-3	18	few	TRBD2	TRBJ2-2	CAISEPLAGVGNTGELFF	TGTGCCATCAGTGAGCCGCTAGCGGGAGTGGGGAACACCGGGGAGCTGTTTTTT
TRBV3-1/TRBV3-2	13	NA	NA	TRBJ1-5	CASSQDPNQPQHF	TGTGCCAGCAGCCAAGATCCTAATCAGCCCCAGCATTTT
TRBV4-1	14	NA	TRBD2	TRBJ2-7	CASSQGLAGYEQYF	TGCGCCAGCAGTCAAGGACTAGCGGGCTACGAGCAGTACTTC
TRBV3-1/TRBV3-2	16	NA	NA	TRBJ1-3	CASSQVPGLGGNTIYF	TGTGCCAGCAGCCAAGTTCCAGGGTTGGGTGGAAACACCATATATTTT
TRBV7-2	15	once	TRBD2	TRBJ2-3	CASSLATGGRDTQYF	TGTGCCAGCAGCTTAGCTACTGGCGGGAGAGATACGCAGTATTTT
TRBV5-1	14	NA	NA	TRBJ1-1	CASSLDGGMAEAFF	TGCGCCAGCAGCTTGGATGGGGGCATGGCTGAAGCTTTCTTT
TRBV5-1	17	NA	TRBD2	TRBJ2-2	CASSLASGNPLSGELFF	TGCGCCAGCAGCTTGGCCAGCGGGAACCCCCTCAGCGGGGAGCTGTTTTTT
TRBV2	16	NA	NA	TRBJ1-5	CASRGSTGRSNQPQHF	TGTGCCAGCAGGGGATCAACAGGACGGAGCAATCAGCCCCAGCATTTT
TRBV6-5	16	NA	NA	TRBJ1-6	CASSYSWARNNSPLHF	TGTGCCAGCAGTTACTCGTGGGCTCGGAATAATTCACCCCTCCACTTT
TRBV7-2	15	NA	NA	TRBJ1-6	CASRKGGSYNSPLHF	TGTGCCAGCAGGAAAGGGGGCTCCTATAATTCACCCCTCCACTTT
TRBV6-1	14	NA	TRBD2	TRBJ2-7	CASSEAGLAGVEYF	TGTGCCAGCAGTGAAGCGGGGCTAGCGGGAGTGGAGTACTTC
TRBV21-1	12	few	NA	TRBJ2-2	CASSPRGGELFF	TGTGCCAGCAGCCCCCGGGGCGGGGAGCTGTTTTTT
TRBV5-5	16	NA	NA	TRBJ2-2	CASSLAGRAGPGELFF	TGTGCCAGCAGCTTGGCCGGCAGGGCCGGGCCCGGGGAGCTGTTTTTT
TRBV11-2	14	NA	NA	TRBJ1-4	CASALHATNEKLFF	TGTGCCAGCGCTTTACACGCAACTAATGAAAAACTGTTTTTT
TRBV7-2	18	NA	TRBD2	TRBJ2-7	CASSGGWGLAGANYEQYF	TGTGCCAGCAGCGGGGGGTGGGGACTAGCGGGAGCGAACTACGAGCAGTACTTC
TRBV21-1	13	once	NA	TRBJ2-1	CASGLFASGPAFF	TGTGCCAGCGGCCTGTTTGCTAGCGGCCCAGCGTTCTTC
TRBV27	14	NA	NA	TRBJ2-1	CASSLSGGYNEQFF	TGTGCCAGCAGTTTGTCCGGGGGATACAATGAGCAGTTCTTC
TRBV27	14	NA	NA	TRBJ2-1	CASSLLGRYNEQFF	TGTGCCAGCAGTTTATTGGGCAGGTACAATGAGCAGTTCTTC
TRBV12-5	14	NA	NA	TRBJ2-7	CASGLPGGGSEQYF	TGTGCTAGTGGTTTGCCAGGTGGGGGGAGCGAGCAGTACTTC
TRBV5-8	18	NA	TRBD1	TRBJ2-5	CASSWDRRTFGPQETQYF	TGTGCCAGCAGCTGGGACAGGAGAACCTTCGGGCCCCAAGAGACCCAGTACTTC
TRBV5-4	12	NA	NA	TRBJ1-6	CASSGINSPLHF	TGTGCCAGCTCAGGAATAAATTCACCCCTCCACTTT
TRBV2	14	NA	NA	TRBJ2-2	CASLEGEGFGELFF	TGTGCCAGCCTGGAGGGGGAGGGGTTCGGGGAGCTGTTTTTT
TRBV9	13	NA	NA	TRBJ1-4	CASRGQPQEKLFF	TGTGCCAGCAGAGGACAGCCCCAGGAAAAACTGTTTTTT
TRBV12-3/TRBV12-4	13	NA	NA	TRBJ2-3	CASSLVLADTQYF	TGTGCCAGCAGTTTAGTTCTAGCAGATACGCAGTATTTT
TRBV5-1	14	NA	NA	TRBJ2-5	CASSLLADQETQYF	TGCGCCAGCAGCTTACTAGCAGACCAAGAGACCCAGTACTTC
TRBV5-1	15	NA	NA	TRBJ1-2	CASSQGSVLGYGYTF	TGCGCCAGCAGCCAGGGAAGTGTGTTGGGCTATGGCTACACCTTC
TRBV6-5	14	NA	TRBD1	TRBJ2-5	CATTRDRGQETQYF	TGTGCCACCACACGGGACAGGGGACAAGAGACCCAGTACTTC
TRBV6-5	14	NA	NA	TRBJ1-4	CASSRDSLNEKLFF	TGTGCCAGCAGTCGAGACAGCCTTAATGAAAAACTGTTTTTT
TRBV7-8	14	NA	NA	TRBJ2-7	CASLTTPERGEQYF	TGTGCCAGCTTAACGACCCCGGAACGGGGTGAGCAGTACTTC
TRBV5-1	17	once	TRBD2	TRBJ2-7	CASSEGTSGILDYEQYF	TGCGCCAGCAGCGAGGGAACTAGCGGGATCCTAGACTACGAGCAGTACTTC
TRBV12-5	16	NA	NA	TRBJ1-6	CASGLGTGTLNSPLHF	TGTGCTAGTGGTTTGGGCACCGGGACACTTAATTCACCCCTCCACTTT
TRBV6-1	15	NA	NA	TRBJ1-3	CASSEGREAGNTIYF	TGTGCCAGCAGTGAAGGGAGGGAGGCTGGAAACACCATATATTTT
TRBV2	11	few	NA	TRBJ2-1	CASSGEYEQFF	TGTGCCAGCAGTGGAGAGTATGAGCAGTTCTTC
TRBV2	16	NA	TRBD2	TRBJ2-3	CASRALAGDVSDTQYF	TGTGCCAGCAGGGCACTAGCGGGAGATGTCTCAGATACGCAGTATTTT
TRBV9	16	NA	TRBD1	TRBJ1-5	CASSVGAGGSNQPQHF	TGTGCCAGCAGCGTAGGGGCAGGGGGGAGCAATCAGCCCCAGCATTTT
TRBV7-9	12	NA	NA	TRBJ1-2	CASSLELYGYTF	TGTGCCAGCAGCTTAGAACTCTATGGCTACACCTTC
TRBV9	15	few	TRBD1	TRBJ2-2	CASSVETGATGELFF	TGTGCCAGCAGCGTAGAGACAGGGGCGACCGGGGAGCTGTTTTTT
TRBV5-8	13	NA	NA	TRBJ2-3	CASSWRDFYTQYF	TGTGCCAGCAGCTGGCGGGACTTTTATACGCAGTATTTT
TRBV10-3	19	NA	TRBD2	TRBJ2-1	CAISEQGLAGRPSYNEQFF	TGTGCCATCAGTGAACAAGGACTAGCGGGAAGACCCTCCTACAATGAGCAGTTCTTC
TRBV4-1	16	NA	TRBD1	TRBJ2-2	CASSHETGGNTGELFF	TGCGCCAGCAGCCATGAAACAGGGGGCAACACCGGGGAGCTGTTTTTT
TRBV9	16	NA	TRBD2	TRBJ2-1	CASSVDGAGGHNEQFF	TGTGCCAGCAGCGTGGATGGAGCGGGAGGTCACAATGAGCAGTTCTTC
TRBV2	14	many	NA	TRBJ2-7	CASSPEVRNGEQYF	TGTGCCAGCAGCCCGGAGGTGCGGAACGGCGAGCAGTACTTC
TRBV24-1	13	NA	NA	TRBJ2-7	CATSGPGAYEQYF	TGTGCCACCAGTGGACCGGGGGCCTACGAGCAGTACTTC
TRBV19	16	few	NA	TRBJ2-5	CASSIRGGEYQETQYF	TGTGCCAGTAGTATACGCGGGGGCGAGTACCAAGAGACCCAGTACTTC
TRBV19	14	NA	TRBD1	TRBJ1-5	CASSNRGGNQPQHF	TGTGCCAGTAGTAACAGGGGAGGCAATCAGCCCCAGCATTTT
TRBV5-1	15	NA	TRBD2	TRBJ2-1	CASSFREREYNEQFF	TGCGCCAGCAGCTTCCGCGAGCGGGAGTACAATGAGCAGTTCTTC